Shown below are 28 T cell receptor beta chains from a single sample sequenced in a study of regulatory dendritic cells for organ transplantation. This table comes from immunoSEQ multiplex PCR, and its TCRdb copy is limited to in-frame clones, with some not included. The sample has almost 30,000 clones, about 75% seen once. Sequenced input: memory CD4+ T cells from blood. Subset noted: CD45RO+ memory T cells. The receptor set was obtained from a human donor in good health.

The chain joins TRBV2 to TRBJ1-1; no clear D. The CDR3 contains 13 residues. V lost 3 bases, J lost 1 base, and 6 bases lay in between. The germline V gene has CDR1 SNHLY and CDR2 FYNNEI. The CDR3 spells CASSDQRNTEAFF. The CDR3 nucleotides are TGTGCCAGCAGTGATCAGAGGAACACTGAAGCTTTCTTT.

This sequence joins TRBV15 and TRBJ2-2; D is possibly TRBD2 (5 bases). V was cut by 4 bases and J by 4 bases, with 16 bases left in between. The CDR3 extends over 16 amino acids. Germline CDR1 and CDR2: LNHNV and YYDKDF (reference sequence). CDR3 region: CATSNTLRDITGELFF. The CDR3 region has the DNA TGTGCCACCAGCAATACTTTGAGGGATATCACCGGGGAGCTGTTTTTT. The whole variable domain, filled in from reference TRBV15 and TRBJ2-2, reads DAMVIQNPRYQVTQFGKPVTLSCSQTLNHNVMYWYQQKSSQAPKLLFHYYDKDFNNEADTPDNFQSRRPNTSFCFLDIRSPGLGDTAMYLCATSNTLRDITGELFFGEGSRLTVL.

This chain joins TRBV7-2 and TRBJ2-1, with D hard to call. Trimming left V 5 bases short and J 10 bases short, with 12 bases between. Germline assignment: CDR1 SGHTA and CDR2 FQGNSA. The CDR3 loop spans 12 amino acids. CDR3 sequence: CASSPLPLEQFF. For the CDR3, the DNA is TGTGCCAGCAGCCCACTACCACTCGAGCAGTTCTTC.

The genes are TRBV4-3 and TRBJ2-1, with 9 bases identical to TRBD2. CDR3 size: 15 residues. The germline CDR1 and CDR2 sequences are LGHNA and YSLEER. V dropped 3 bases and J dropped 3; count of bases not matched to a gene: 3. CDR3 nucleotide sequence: TGCGCCAGCAGCCAGTTAGCGGGGGACTACAATGAGCAGTTCTTC. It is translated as CASSQLAGDYNEQFF.

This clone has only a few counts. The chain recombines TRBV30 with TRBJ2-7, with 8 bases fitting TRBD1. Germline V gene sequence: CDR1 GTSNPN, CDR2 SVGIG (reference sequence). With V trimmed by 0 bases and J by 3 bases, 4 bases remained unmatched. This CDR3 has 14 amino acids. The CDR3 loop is CAWSVQGGGYEQYF. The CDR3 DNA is TGTGCCTGGAGTGTACAGGGGGGCGGCTACGAGCAGTACTTC.

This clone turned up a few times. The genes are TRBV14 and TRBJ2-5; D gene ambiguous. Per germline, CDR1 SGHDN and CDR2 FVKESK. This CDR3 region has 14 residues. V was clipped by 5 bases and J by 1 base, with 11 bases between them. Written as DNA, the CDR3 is TGTGCCAGCAGCTTAGGCTCATTCCAAGAGACCCAGTACTTC. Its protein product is CASSLGSFQETQYF.

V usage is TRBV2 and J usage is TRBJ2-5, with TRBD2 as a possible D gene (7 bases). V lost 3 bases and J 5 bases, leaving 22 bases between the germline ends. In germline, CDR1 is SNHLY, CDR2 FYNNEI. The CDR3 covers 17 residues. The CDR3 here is CASSDGLVGGVAETQYF. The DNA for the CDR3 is TGTGCCAGCAGTGATGGTCTAGTAGGGGGGGTAGCGGAGACCCAGTACTTC.

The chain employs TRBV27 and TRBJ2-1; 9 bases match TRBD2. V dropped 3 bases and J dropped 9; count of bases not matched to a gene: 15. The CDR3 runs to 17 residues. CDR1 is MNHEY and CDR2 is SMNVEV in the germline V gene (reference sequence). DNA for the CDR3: TGTGCCAGCAGTTTCTTACCCTCTTTAGCGGGAGCATTTGAGCAGTTCTTC. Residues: CASSFLPSLAGAFEQFF.

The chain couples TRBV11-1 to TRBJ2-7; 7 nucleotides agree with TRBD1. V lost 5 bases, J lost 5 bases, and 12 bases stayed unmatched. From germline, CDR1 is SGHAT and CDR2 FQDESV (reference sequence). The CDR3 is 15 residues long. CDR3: CASSNYRDSGHEQYF. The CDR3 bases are TGTGCCAGCAGCAATTACCGGGACAGTGGACACGAGCAGTACTTC.

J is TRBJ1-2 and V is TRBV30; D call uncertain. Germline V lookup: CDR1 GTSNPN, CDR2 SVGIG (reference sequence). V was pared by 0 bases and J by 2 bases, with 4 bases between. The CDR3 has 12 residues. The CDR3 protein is CAWSVSNYGYTF. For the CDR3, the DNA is TGTGCCTGGAGTGTTTCCAACTATGGCTACACCTTC.

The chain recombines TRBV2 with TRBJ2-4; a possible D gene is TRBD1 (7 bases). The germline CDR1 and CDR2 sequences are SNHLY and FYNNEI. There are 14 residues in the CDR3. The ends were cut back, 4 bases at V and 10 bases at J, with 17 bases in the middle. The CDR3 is CASSADREAMIQYF. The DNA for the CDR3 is TGTGCCAGCAGTGCCGACAGGGAGGCGATGATTCAGTACTTC.

The CDR3 sequence: CASSDRTDTQYF. The CDR3, as DNA: TGTGCCAGCAGTGACCGTACGGATACGCAGTATTTT. The rearrangement joins TRBV2 to TRBJ2-3, with D uncertain. The CDR3 covers 12 residues. V lost 3 bases, J lost 6 bases, and 7 bases lay in between. Germline V CDR1 and CDR2: SNHLY, FYNNEI.

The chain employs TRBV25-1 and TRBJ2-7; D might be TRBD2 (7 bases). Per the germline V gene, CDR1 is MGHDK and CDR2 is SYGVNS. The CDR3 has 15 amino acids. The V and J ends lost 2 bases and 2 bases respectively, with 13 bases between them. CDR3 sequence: CASSEEGGATYEQYF. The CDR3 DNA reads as TGTGCCAGCAGTGAAGAGGGGGGGGCTACCTACGAGCAGTACTTC.

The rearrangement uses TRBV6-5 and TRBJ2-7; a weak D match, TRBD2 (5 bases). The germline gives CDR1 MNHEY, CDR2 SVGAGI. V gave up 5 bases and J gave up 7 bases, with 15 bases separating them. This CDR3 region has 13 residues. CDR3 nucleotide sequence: TGTGCCAGCAGTCGACCGGGATCGGGGGAGCAGTACTTC. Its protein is CASSRPGSGEQYF.

The CDR3 protein is CAWSSGQGKDSPLHF. In DNA form, the CDR3 reads TGTGCCTGGAGTAGCGGACAGGGGAAGGATTCACCCCTCCACTTT. The rearrangement links TRBV30 to TRBJ1-6; 9 positions agree with TRBD1. The length of the CDR3 is 15 residues. Per the germline V gene, CDR1 is GTSNPN and CDR2 is SVGIG (reference sequence). V dropped 2 bases and J dropped 8; count of bases not matched to a gene: 7.

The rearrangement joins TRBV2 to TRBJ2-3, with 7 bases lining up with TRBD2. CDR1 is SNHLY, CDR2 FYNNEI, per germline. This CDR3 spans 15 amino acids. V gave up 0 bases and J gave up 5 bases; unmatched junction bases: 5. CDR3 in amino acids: CASSEAHPSGDTQYF. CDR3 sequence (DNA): TGTGCCAGCAGTGAAGCGCATCCTAGCGGAGATACGCAGTATTTT.

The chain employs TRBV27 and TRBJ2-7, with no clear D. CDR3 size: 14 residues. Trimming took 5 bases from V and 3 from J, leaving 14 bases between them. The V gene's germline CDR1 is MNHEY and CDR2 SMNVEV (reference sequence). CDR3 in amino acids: CASSPDGPYYEQYF. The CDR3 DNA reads TGTGCCAGCAGTCCGGACGGTCCTTACTACGAGCAGTACTTC.

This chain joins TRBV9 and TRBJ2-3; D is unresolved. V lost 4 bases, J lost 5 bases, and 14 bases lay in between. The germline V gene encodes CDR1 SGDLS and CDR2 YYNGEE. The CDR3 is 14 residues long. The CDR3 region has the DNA TGTGCCAGCAGCCCTCGAACCGCGGTAGATACGCAGTATTTT. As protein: CASSPRTAVDTQYF.

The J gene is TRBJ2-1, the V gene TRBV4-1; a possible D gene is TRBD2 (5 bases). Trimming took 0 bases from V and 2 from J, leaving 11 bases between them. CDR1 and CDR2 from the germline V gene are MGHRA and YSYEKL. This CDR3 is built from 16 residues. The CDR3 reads CASSQELSGTYNEQFF. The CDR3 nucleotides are TGCGCCAGCAGCCAAGAATTGAGCGGAACCTACAATGAGCAGTTCTTC.

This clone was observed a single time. The CDR3 here is CASSLTPTGGSTQYF. In DNA, the CDR3 is TGTGCCAGCAGCTTAACCCCGACAGGGGGCTCGACCCAGTACTTC. The chain recombines TRBV7-3 with TRBJ2-5; TRBD1 matches 10 bases. CDR1 and CDR2 (germline): SGHTA, FQGTGA. V dropped 0 bases and J dropped 7; count of bases not matched to a gene: 5. There are 15 residues in the CDR3. Looking up the rest from reference TRBV7-3 and TRBJ2-5 gives the full variable domain: GAGVSQTPSNKVTEKGKYVELRCDPISGHTALYWYRQSLGQGPEFLIYFQGTGAADDSGLPNDRFFAVRPEGSVSTLKIQRTERGDSAVYLCASSLTPTGGSTQYFGPGTRLLVL.

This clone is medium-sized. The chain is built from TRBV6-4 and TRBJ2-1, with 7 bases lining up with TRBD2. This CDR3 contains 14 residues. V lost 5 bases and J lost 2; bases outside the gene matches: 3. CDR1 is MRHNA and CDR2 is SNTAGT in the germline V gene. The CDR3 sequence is CASSMGGPYNEQFF. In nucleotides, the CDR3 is TGTGCCAGCAGTATGGGAGGGCCCTACAATGAGCAGTTCTTC.

CDR3 sequence reads: CASSSPTGNYEQYF. The CDR3, as DNA: TGTGCCAGCAGTTCTCCGACAGGGAACTACGAGCAGTACTTC. This chain joins TRBV28 and TRBJ2-7, with 7 bases that match TRBD1. V shed 4 bases, J shed 3 bases, and the junction held 6 bases outside the gene matches. This CDR3 region has 14 residues. The V gene's germline CDR1 is MDHEN and CDR2 SYDVKM.

This CDR3 reads CSVDRDTIYGYTF. For the CDR3, the DNA is TGCAGCGTTGATCGGGACACTATCTATGGCTACACCTTC. This sequence joins TRBV29-1 and TRBJ1-2; a possible D gene is TRBD1 (6 bases). Germline V gene data show CDR1 as SQVTM and CDR2 as ANQGSEA. The CDR3 runs to 13 residues. Trimming stripped 3 bases from V and 4 bases from J, with 12 bases between.

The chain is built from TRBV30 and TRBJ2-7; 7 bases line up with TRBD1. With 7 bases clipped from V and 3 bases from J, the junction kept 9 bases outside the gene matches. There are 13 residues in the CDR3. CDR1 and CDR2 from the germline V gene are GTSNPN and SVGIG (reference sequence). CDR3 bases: TGTGCCTCGGAGTACAGGGGTAACTACGAGCAGTACTTC. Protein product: CASEYRGNYEQYF.

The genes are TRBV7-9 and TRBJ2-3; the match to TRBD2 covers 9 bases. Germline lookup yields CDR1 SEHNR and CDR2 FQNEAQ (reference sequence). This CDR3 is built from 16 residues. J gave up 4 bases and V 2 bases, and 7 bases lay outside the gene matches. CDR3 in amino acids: CASSLTGGGAADTQYF. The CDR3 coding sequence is TGTGCCAGCAGCTTAACTGGCGGGGGGGCCGCAGATACGCAGTATTTT.

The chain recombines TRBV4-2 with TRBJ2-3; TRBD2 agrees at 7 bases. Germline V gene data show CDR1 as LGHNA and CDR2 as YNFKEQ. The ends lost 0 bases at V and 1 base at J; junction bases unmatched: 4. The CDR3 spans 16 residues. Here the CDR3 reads CASSQDFGGGTDTQYF. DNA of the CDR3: TGTGCCAGCAGCCAAGACTTTGGGGGGGGCACAGATACGCAGTATTTT.

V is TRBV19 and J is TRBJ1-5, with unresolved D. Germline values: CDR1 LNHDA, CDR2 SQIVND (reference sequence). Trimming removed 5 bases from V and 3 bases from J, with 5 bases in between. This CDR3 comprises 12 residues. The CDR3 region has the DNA TGTGCCAGTAGTCAGGACAATCAGCCCCAGCATTTT. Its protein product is CASSQDNQPQHF. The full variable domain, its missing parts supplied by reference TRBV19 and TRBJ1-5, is DGGITQSPKYLFRKEGQNVTLSCEQNLNHDAMYWYRQDPGQGLRLIYYSQIVNDFQKGDIAEGYSVSREKKESFPLTVTSAQKNPTAFYLCASSQDNQPQHFGDGTRLSIL.

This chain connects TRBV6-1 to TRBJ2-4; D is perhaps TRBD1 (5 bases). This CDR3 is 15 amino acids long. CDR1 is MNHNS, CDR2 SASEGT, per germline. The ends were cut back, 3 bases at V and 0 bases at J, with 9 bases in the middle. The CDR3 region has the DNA TGTGCCAGCAGTGATCAGGGTATAGCCAAAAACATTCAGTACTTC. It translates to CASSDQGIAKNIQYF.